One T cell receptor beta chain is described in this entry. With V trimmed by 1 base and J by 9 bases, 4 bases remained unmatched. Germline lookup yields CDR1 SNHLY and CDR2 FYNNEI. CDR3 length equals 14 residues. Sequencing was performed with immunoSEQ multiplex PCR; in TCRdb, only in-frame clones are kept and a portion is missing. The repertoire includes approximately 76,000 clones, 78% of them detected once, and approximately 3.8% sits in the top ten. The data are from a study of radiotherapy plus CTLA-4 blockade in lung cancer. About the research overall: Among patients, less than 20% showed objective responses, and around 30% had disease control.

This sequence joins TRBV2 and TRBJ2-1, with 9 bases matching TRBD2. Sequenced material: peripheral blood, taken from a patient treated with radiotherapy plus ipilimumab. The sequence was collected from a human donor with non-small cell lung cancer who had a partial response to radiotherapy plus ipilimumab. Some clones in this sample may be carry-over from other donors' samples. The CDR3 sequence is CASSEESGGTEQFF. The CDR3 bases are TGTGCCAGCAGTGAAGAGAGCGGGGGGACTGAGCAGTTCTTC.